This T cell receptor beta chain was captured in a study of STAT5B mutations in CD4+ large granular lymphocyte leukemia. General study points: Patient CD4-sorted repertoires stayed more clonal than healthy ones after leukemic-clone removal. 8/27 top patient clones versus 2/35 control clones were TRBV06-family.

This was a survey-level run. Original analysis: A productive frequency of 2.59 x 10-5 was the lowest detectable. TCRdb's copy holds only in-frame clones and misses some; the assay was immunoSEQ multiplex PCR. Clonal size and the V and J genes are those of that table, whereas D and trimming came from the DNA. The data contain about 33,000 clones, roughly 80% of them singletons. Germline assignment: CDR1 SGHNT and CDR2 YENEEA. Trimming took 6 bases from V and 0 from J, leaving 10 bases between them. The CDR3 extends over 14 amino acids. Points on this clone: What it recognizes is unknown.

This chain links TRBV11-3 with TRBJ2-3; perhaps TRBD1 as D (6 bases). Source material: CD4+ T cells from blood buffy coats. This sequence was found in a human donor in good health. For the CDR3, the DNA is TGTGCCAGCAGGACAGGAGTTAGCACAGATACGCAGTATTTT. Translated, it gives CASRTGVSTDTQYF.